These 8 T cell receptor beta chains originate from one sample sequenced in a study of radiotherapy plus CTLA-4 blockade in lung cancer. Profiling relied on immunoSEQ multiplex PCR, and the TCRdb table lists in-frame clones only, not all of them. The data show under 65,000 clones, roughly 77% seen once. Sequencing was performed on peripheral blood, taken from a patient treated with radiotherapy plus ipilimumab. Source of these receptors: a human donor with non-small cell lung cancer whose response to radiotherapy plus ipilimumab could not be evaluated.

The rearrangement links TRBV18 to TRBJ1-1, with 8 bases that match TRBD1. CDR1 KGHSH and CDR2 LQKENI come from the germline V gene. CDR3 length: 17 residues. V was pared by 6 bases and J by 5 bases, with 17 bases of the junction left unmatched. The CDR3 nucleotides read TGTGCCAGCTCTCAATCAGGGGGCGCCTTAAGGTCTACTGAAGCTTTCTTT. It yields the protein CASSQSGGALRSTEAFF. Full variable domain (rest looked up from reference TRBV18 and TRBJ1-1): NAGVMQNPRHLVRRRGQEARLRCSPMKGHSHVYWYRQLPEEGLKFMVYLQKENIIDESGMPKERFSAEFPKEGPSILRIQQVVRGDSAAYFCASSQSGGALRSTEAFFGQGTRLTVV.

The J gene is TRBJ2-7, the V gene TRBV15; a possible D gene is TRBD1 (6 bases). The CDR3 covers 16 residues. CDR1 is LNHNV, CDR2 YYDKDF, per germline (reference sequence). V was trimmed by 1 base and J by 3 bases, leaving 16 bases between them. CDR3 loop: CATSRGPGTPSYEQYF. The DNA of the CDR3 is TGTGCCACCAGCAGAGGGCCGGGGACACCTAGCTACGAGCAGTACTTC.

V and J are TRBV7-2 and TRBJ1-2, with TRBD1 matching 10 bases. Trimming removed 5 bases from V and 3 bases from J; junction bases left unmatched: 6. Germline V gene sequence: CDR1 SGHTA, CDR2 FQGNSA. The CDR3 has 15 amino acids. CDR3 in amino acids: CASSDGQGVYYGYTF. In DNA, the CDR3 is TGTGCCAGCAGCGACGGACAGGGGGTTTACTATGGCTACACCTTC.

The CDR3 region has the DNA TGCGCCAGCAGCTACGCCCCGGAAGGGGAAAACACCATATATTTT. Protein: CASSYAPEGENTIYF. V gene TRBV5-1 combines with J gene TRBJ1-3; the D gene is possibly TRBD1 (5 bases). The germline V gene encodes CDR1 SGHRS and CDR2 YFSETQ. V dropped 3 bases and J dropped 6 bases, with 16 bases sitting between them. The CDR3 has 15 residues.

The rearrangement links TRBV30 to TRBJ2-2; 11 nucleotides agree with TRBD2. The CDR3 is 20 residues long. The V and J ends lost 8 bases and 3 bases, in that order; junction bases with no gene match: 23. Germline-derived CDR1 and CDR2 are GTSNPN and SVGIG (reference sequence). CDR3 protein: CALGKQGKTSGRLDTGELFF. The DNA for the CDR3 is TGTGCCCTAGGGAAACAGGGGAAAACTAGCGGGAGACTTGACACCGGGGAGCTGTTTTTT.

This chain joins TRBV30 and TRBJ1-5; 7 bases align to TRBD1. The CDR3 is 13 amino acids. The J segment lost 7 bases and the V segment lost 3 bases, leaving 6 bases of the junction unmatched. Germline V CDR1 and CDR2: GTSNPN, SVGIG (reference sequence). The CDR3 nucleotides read TGTGCCTGGAGCCGACAGGGACCCCAGCCCCAGCATTTT. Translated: CAWSRQGPQPQHF. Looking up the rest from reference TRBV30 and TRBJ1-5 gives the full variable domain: SQTIHQWPATLVQPVGSPLSLECTVEGTSNPNLYWYRQAAGRGLQLLFYSVGIGQISSEVPQNLSASRPQDRQFILSSKKLLLSDSGFYLCAWSRQGPQPQHFGDGTRLSIL.

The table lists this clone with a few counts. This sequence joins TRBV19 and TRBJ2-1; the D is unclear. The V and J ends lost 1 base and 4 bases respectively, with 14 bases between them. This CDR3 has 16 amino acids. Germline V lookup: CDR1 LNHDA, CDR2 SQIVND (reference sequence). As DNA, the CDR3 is TGTGCCAGTAGTATAGTAGTGGGCGCCCTTTACAATGAGCAGTTCTTC. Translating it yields CASSIVVGALYNEQFF.

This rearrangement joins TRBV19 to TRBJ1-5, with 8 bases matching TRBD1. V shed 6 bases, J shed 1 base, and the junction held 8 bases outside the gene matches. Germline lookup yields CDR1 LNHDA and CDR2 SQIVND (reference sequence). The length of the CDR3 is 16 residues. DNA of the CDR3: TGTGCCAGTAGCAACCGACAGGGGACGAGCAATCAGCCCCAGCATTTT. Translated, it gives CASSNRQGTSNQPQHF.